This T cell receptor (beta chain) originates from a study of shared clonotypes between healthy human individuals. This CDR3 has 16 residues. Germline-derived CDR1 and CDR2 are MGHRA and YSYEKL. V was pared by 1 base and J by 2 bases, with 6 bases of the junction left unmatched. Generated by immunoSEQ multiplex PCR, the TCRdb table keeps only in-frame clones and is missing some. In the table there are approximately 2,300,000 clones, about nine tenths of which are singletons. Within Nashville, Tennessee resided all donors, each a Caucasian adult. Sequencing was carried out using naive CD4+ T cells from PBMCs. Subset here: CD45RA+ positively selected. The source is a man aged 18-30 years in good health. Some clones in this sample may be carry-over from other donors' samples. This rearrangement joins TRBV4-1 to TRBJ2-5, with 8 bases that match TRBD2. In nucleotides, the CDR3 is TGCGCCAGCAGCCAAGTTGGGGCTAGCGGGCAAGAGACCCAGTACTTC. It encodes CASSQVGASGQETQYF.